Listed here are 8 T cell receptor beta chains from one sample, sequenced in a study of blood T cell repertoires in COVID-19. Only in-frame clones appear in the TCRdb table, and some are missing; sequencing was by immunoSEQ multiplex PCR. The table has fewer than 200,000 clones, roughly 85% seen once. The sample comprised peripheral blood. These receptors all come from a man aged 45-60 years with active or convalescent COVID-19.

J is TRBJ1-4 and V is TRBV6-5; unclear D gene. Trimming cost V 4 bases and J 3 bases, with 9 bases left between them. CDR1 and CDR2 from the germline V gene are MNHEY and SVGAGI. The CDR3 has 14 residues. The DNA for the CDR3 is TGTGCCAGCAGTTCCCGGGGAGCTAATGAAAAACTGTTTTTT. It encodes CASSSRGANEKLFF.

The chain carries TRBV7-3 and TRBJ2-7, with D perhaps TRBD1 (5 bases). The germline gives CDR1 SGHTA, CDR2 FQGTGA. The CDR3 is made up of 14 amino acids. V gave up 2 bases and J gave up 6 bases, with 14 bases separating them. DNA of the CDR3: TGTGCCAGCAGCTTAGGCACAGGAAAGGGCGAGCAGTACTTC. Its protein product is CASSLGTGKGEQYF.

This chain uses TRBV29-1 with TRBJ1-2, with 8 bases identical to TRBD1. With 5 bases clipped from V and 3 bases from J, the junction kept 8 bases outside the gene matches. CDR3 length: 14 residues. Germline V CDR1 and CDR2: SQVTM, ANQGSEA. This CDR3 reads CSVIRTGRDYGYTF. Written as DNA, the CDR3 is TGCAGCGTTATCCGGACAGGGAGGGACTATGGCTACACCTTC.

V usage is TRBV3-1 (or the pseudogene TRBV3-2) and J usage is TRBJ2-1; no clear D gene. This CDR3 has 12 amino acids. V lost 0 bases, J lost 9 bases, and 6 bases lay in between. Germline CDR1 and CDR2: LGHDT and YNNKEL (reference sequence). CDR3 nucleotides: TGTGCCAGCAGCCAAGAGGCTCCTGAGCAGTTCTTC. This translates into CASSQEAPEQFF.

The CDR3 here is CASSTWDRGRRGYTF. In DNA form, the CDR3 reads TGTGCCAGCAGCACTTGGGACAGGGGGCGGCGGGGCTACACCTTC. J is TRBJ1-2 and V is TRBV6-5; 12 positions match TRBD1. V trimming: 6 bases; J trimming: 8 bases; junction bases outside the gene matches: 10. This CDR3 has 15 amino acids. Germline-derived CDR1 and CDR2 are MNHEY and SVGAGI.

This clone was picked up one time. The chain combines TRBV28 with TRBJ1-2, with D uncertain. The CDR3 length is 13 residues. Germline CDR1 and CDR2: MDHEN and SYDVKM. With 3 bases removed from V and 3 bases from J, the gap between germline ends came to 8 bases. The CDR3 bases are TGTGCCAGCAGTTTCGAAAGCTACTATGGCTACACCTTC. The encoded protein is CASSFESYYGYTF.

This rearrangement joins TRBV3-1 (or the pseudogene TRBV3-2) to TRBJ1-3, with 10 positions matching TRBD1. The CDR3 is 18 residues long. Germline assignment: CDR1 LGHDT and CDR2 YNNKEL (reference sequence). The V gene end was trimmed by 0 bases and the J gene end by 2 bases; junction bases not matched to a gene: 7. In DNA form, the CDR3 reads TGTGCCAGCAGCCAAGACCCCTTCGGGACAGGGGCTGGAAACACCATATATTTT. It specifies CASSQDPFGTGAGNTIYF.

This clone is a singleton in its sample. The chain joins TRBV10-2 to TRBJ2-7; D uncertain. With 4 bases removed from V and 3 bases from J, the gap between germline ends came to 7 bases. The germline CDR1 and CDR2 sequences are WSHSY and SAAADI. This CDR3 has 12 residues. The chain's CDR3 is CASSVLGYEQYF. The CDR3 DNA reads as TGCGCCAGCAGTGTCCTCGGCTACGAGCAGTACTTC.